This entry features one T cell receptor beta chain sequence. Antigen specificity is unknown. The libraries were made with immunoSEQ v3. Here immunoSEQ multiplex PCR was the method, and the copy in TCRdb shows in-frame clones only, minus some. The data show approximately 92,000 clones, roughly 65% seen once. The data derive from a study of TIL therapy for anti-PD-1-resistant metastatic lung cancer. Broader study findings: Compared with baseline intratumoral T cells, expanded TIL cultures were more clonal and less diverse (approximately 6.6% vs 31%).

Time point of the sample: pre-treatment sample, taken before nivolumab and TIL therapy. Tumor tissue came from excised metastases, mostly pleural nodules or supraclavicular lymph nodes. Tumors were harvested before any PD-1/PD-L1 blockade. The length of the CDR3 is 14 residues. V lost 7 bases and J lost 1; bases outside the gene matches: 2. Germline V lookup: CDR1 MNHEY, CDR2 SMNVEV (reference sequence). The clonotype originates from a person aged 30 to 80 with non-small cell lung cancer. This specimen was tumor tissue, taken at baseline. The J gene is TRBJ2-3, the V gene TRBV27, with TRBD2 identical over 10 bases. The CDR3 DNA is TGTGCCAGCACCGGGACTAGCGGCACAGATACGCAGTATTTT. It codes for CASTGTSGTDTQYF.